The sequence of this T cell receptor (beta chain) was determined in a study of OX40 agonist ivuxolimab in advanced cancers. Study summary: The dose-escalation group included hepatocellular carcinoma, melanoma, renal cell carcinoma and head and neck cancer. Past anti-PD-1, anti-PD-L1 or anti-CTLA-4 therapy was accepted, and roughly 42% had received some. Study outcomes and limitations: Clonal expansion by week 6 occurred in CD4+ and CD8+ blood T cells (at 0.1 to 3.0 mg/kg).

Notes on this clone: What it recognizes is unknown.

Patients were excluded for autoimmune disease history or systemic immunosuppression. The CDR3 runs to 15 residues. Germline V gene lookup returns CDR1 SGHVS and CDR2 FNYEAQ. Trimming cost V 1 base and J 2 bases; bases outside gene matches: 4. The data were produced by immunoSEQ multiplex PCR, yet TCRdb's version contains in-frame clones alone and is incomplete. Of fewer than 15,000 clones in the sample, 70% to 75% were seen once. The chain carries TRBV7-6 and TRBJ2-7, with 8 positions matching TRBD1. The material was CD4+ or CD8+ T cells sorted from blood, obtained in a trial of the OX40 agonist ivuxolimab. The TCR comes from an adult with an advanced solid tumor such as melanoma, head and neck, liver or kidney cancer. The CDR3 protein is CASSLGGTGTYEQYF. In DNA, the CDR3 is TGTGCCAGCAGCTTAGGAGGGACAGGAACCTACGAGCAGTACTTC.